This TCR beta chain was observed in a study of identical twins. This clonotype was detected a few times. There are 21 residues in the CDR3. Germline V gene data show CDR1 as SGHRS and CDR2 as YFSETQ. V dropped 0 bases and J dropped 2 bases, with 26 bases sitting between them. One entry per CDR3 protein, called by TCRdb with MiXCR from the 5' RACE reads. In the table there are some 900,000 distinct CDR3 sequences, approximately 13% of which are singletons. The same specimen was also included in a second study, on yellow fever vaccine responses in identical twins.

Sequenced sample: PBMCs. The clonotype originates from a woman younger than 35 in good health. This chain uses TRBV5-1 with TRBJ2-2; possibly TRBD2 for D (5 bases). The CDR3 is CASSLAFKISGSKDNTGELFF. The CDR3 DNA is TGCGCCAGCAGCTTGGCCTTTAAGATCTCGGGGTCGAAAGACAACACCGGGGAGCTGTTTTTT. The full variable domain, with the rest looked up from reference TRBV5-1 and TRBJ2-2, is KAGVTQTPRYLIKTRGQQVTLSCSPISGHRSVSWYQQTPGQGLQFLFEYFSETQRNKGNFPGRFSGRQFSNSRSEMNVSTLELGDSALYLCASSLAFKISGSKDNTGELFFGEGSRLTVL.